The clone carrying this T cell receptor (beta chain) was seen a few times. TCRdb keeps only in-frame clones here, not all; method: immunoSEQ multiplex PCR. The sample lists about 1.1 million clones, approximately 80% occurring once. This CDR3 region has 16 residues. Trimming removed 5 bases from V and 4 bases from J; junction bases left unmatched: 5. Germline assignment: CDR1 SGHNT and CDR2 YENEEA. The entry originates in a study of shared clonotypes between healthy human individuals. The sequenced sample consisted of memory CD4+ T cells from PBMCs. Subset denoted: CD45RA-negative fraction. The sequence derives from a man aged 18-30 years in good health. Some clones in this sample may be carry-over from other donors' samples. V gene TRBV11-3 combines with J gene TRBJ2-6; 10 bases are a match to TRBD1. The CDR3 bases are TGTGCCAGCAGCCCGGGACAGGGGACAGGGGCCAACGTCCTGACTTTC. Its protein is CASSPGQGTGANVLTF.